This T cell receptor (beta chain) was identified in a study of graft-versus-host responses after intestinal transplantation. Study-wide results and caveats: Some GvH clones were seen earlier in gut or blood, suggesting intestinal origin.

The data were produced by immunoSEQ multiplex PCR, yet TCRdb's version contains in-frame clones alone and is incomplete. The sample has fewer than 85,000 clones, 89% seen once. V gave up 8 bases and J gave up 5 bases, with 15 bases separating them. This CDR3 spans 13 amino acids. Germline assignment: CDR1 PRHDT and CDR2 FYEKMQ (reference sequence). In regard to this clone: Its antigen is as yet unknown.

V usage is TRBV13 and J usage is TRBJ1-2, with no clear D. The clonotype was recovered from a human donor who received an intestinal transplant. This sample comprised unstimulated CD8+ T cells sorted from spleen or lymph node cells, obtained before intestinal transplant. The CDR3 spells CASRIAEDYGYTF. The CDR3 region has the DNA TGTGCCAGCCGCATCGCCGAGGATTATGGCTACACCTTC.